This T cell receptor beta chain was sequenced for a study of CD8 T cells in ankylosing spondylitis. Points from the study as a whole: Reportedly, matched ankylosing spondylitis synovial fluid was significantly enriched for disease-linked clones. Earlier studies detected some motif variants in reactive arthritis synovial fluid and blood. Disease-linked clones proved CD8+ and comparatively uncommon in peripheral blood. Typical of ankylosing spondylitis blood, it appeared, was a TCR beta motif of about eight highly homologous variants.

This clonotype has just a few counts. The antigen remains undetermined. Each TCR beta library was made by quantitative 5'-RACE that incorporated molecular barcodes. TCRdb re-derived calls from the 5' RACE reads in MiXCR, one entry per CDR3 protein. The sample consists of a few hundred thousand distinct CDR3 sequences, under 20% of them appearing once. This TCR was sampled from a male donor with ankylosing spondylitis. What was sequenced was blood, either unsorted or a sorted T cell fraction (not recorded which).

CDR3 loop: CASSQDPGLAGGKLAKNIQYF. CDR3 nucleotide sequence: TGTGCCAGCAGCCAAGATCCCGGACTAGCGGGAGGCAAATTAGCCAAAAACATTCAGTACTTC. This chain connects TRBV4-2 to TRBJ2-4; 14 bases are shared with TRBD2. The CDR3 contains 21 residues. Losses at the gene ends were 0 bases for V and 0 bases for J; bases not matched to a gene: 10. Germline-derived CDR1 and CDR2 are LGHNA and YNFKEQ.